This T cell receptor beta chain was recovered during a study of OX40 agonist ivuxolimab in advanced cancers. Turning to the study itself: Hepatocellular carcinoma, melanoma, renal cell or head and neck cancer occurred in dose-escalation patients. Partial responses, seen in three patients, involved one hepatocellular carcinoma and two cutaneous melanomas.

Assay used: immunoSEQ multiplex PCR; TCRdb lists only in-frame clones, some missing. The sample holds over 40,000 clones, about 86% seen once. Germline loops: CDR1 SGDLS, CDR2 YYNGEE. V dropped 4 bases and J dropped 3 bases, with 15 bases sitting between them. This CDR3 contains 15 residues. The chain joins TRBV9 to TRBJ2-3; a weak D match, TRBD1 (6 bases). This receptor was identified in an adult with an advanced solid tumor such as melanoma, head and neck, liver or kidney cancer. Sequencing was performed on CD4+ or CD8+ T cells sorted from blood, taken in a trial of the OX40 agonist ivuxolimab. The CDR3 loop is CASSPPGHPTDTQYF. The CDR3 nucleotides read TGTGCCAGCAGCCCGCCGGGACACCCAACAGATACGCAGTATTTT.